These 28 T cell receptor beta chains share one sample of origin, sequenced in a study of T-cell reconstitution after alpha-beta-depleted transplantation in children. Using unique molecular identifiers, the investigators prepared the TCRbeta library. TCRdb recomputed calls from the PCR reads with MiXCR, one row per CDR3 protein. The sample records 700,000 to 950,000 distinct CDR3 sequences, under 20% being singletons. Source: PBMCs, mostly from graft donor cells, taken 360 days after TCRalphabeta/CD19-depleted stem cell transplant. The receptors here all came from a male patient under 18 who had a stem cell transplant for acute lymphoblastic leukemia, so the T cells may come from the graft donor.

V and J are TRBV12-3 or TRBV12-4 and TRBJ2-1; D is unresolved. The V and J ends lost 6 bases and 13 bases respectively, with 13 bases between them. The CDR3 consists of 11 residues. The CDR3 nucleotides are TGTGCCAGCAGAAGGCAGGAACACCAGTTCTTC. This encodes CASRRQEHQFF.

The CDR3 DNA is TGCGCCAGCAGCTTGGTTGCAATGAGGGACAGCCCGAACACTGAAGCTTTCTTT. Translation: CASSLVAMRDSPNTEAFF. The J gene is TRBJ1-1, the V gene TRBV5-1, with 7 bases lining up with TRBD1. Germline values: CDR1 SGHRS, CDR2 YFSETQ. This CDR3 is built from 18 residues. V gave up 0 bases and J gave up 1 base; unmatched junction bases: 12.

The count of this clonotype is one. As DNA, the CDR3 is TGTGCCCTTAGACAGGAGGGCGGCACAGATACGCAGTATTTT. Protein sequence: CALRQEGGTDTQYF. The chain uses TRBV19 and TRBJ2-3; tentatively, D is TRBD1 or TRBD2 (6 bases each). V was clipped by 11 bases and J by 1 base, with 16 bases between them. CDR3 length: 14 amino acids. Per germline, CDR1 LNHDA and CDR2 SQIVND (reference sequence).

V gene TRBV12-3 or TRBV12-4 combines with J gene TRBJ2-1; 14 nucleotides agree with TRBD2. The CDR3 has 17 residues. V shed 7 bases, J shed 5 bases, and the junction held 10 bases outside the gene matches. In DNA form, the CDR3 reads TGTGCCAGCATCCCTAGGACTAGCGGGGGGCTCGACAATGAGCAGTTCTTC. Its translation is CASIPRTSGGLDNEQFF.

This clonotype was recorded a few times. The chain's CDR3 is CAIRAYTGELFF. The CDR3 DNA reads TGTGCCATCAGGGCCTACACCGGGGAGCTGTTTTTT. The chain uses TRBV15 and TRBJ2-2; D is perhaps TRBD1 (5 bases). The CDR3 runs 12 residues. Trimming left V 10 bases short and J 3 bases short, with 9 bases between. The germline V gene encodes CDR1 LNHNV and CDR2 YYDKDF (reference sequence).

This clonotype came up a few times. The chain couples TRBV19 to TRBJ2-1; D gene ambiguous. The ends were cut back, 3 bases at V and 3 bases at J, with 6 bases in the middle. The CDR3 has 13 amino acids. Germline CDR1 is LNHDA and CDR2 is SQIVND (reference sequence). CDR3 sequence: CASSMGNYNEQFF. CDR3 bases: TGTGCCAGTAGTATGGGGAACTACAATGAGCAGTTCTTC.

This clonotype is a singleton in its sample. This may be a read error, as it is one base from a much larger clone. CDR3 in amino acids: CASSFRGSNTGELFF. CDR3 nucleotide sequence: TGTGCCAGCAGCTTCAGGGGGTCGAACACCGGGGAGCTGTTTTTT. The chain couples TRBV7-9 to TRBJ2-2, with 7 bases lining up with TRBD1. Trimming at V came to 3 bases and at J to 0 bases, leaving 1 base not matched to a gene. CDR1 SEHNR and CDR2 FQNEAQ come from the germline V gene (reference sequence). This CDR3 contains 15 residues. Looking up the rest from reference TRBV7-9 and TRBJ2-2 gives the full variable domain: DTGVSQNPRHKITKRGQNVTFRCDPISEHNRLYWYRQTLGQGPEFLTYFQNEAQLEKSRLLSDRFSAERPKGSFSTLEIQRTEQGDSAMYLCASSFRGSNTGELFFGEGSRLTVL.

CDR3 DNA: TGTGCCAGCAGTTTAAGGGGTCGTCCTGAAGCTTTCTTT. Its protein product is CASSLRGRPEAFF. The V call is TRBV12-3 or TRBV12-4, the J call TRBJ1-1; tentative D call: TRBD1 (5 bases). Trimming cost V 2 bases and J 6 bases, with 10 bases left between them. The CDR3 extends over 13 amino acids.

This clonotype occurred a few times. The chain uses TRBV6-5 and TRBJ2-7; 7 bases line up with TRBD1. The CDR3 length is 15 residues. Germline V gives CDR1 MNHEY, CDR2 SVGAGI. J lost 2 bases, V lost 3 bases, and 7 bases had no gene match. For the CDR3, the DNA is TGTGCCAGCAGTTATCGGAGACAGGGCCCCTACGAGCAGTACTTC. Protein sequence: CASSYRRQGPYEQYF.

This clonotype was seen more than once but under ten times. The DNA of the CDR3 is TGTGCCAGCAGTTACGGCGACTCTACGGGTGTAGCCAAAAACATTCAGTACTTC. Translation: CASSYGDSTGVAKNIQYF. The V call is TRBV27, the J call TRBJ2-4; D is uncertain. Germline CDR1 and CDR2: MNHEY and SMNVEV (reference sequence). The CDR3 loop spans 18 amino acids. Trimming shortened V by 4 bases and J by 0 bases, and 19 bases separated the two germline ends.

A few counts support this clonotype. Written as DNA, the CDR3 is TGTGCCACCAGCAGAGATTCTCCAGGGGGCCTAGAGACCCAGTACTTC. Protein product: CATSRDSPGGLETQYF. The genes are TRBV15 and TRBJ2-5; 8 nucleotides match TRBD1. V trimming: 0 bases; J trimming: 4 bases; junction bases outside the gene matches: 7. Germline CDR1 LNHNV, CDR2 YYDKDF (reference sequence). CDR3 length equals 16 residues.

This chain links TRBV7-3 with TRBJ2-3; D may be TRBD2 (6 bases). Trimming removed 2 bases at V and 2 bases at J, with 14 bases between. From germline, CDR1 is SGHTA and CDR2 FQGTGA. The length of the CDR3 is 16 residues. The CDR3 loop reads CASSLFGGTVTDTQYF. CDR3 DNA: TGTGCCAGCAGCTTATTTGGCGGGACCGTCACAGATACGCAGTATTTT. Full variable domain (remainder filled in from reference TRBV7-3 and TRBJ2-3): GAGVSQTPSNKVTEKGKYVELRCDPISGHTALYWYRQSLGQGPEFLIYFQGTGAADDSGLPNDRFFAVRPEGSVSTLKIQRTERGDSAVYLCASSLFGGTVTDTQYFGPGTRLTVL.

The chain carries TRBV5-1 and TRBJ2-1; D ambiguous. This CDR3 is 15 amino acids long. The germline gives CDR1 SGHRS, CDR2 YFSETQ. The V end was cut by 3 bases, the J end by 6 bases, with 16 bases between. This CDR3 reads CASSSALTASNEQFF. For the CDR3, the DNA is TGCGCCAGCAGCTCTGCACTTACAGCGTCCAATGAGCAGTTCTTC.

The V gene is TRBV10-3, the J gene TRBJ2-7; possible D gene TRBD2, 5 bases. Between the trimmed V and J ends, which lost 2 bases and 3 bases, there was a span of 11 bases. The CDR3 has 14 amino acids. Germline V gene lookup returns CDR1 ENHRY and CDR2 SYGVKD. CDR3 DNA sequence: TGTGCCATCAGTGAGCCCGGACTGGGCTACGAGCAGTACTTC. It yields the protein CAISEPGLGYEQYF.

The chain employs TRBV7-8 and TRBJ2-3; TRBD1 matches at 10 bases. CDR1 and CDR2 (germline): SGHVS, FQNEAQ. This CDR3 contains 19 residues. The ends lost 3 bases at V and 0 bases at J; junction bases unmatched: 12. The CDR3 protein is CASSFPRTGGGASTDTQYF. CDR3 in DNA: TGTGCCAGCAGCTTCCCCCGGACAGGGGGTGGGGCAAGCACAGATACGCAGTATTTT.

This clonotype has only a few counts. The gene calls are TRBV19 and TRBJ2-1; 11 nucleotides align to TRBD2. The length of the CDR3 is 15 residues. The V and J ends lost 7 bases and 4 bases, in that order; junction bases with no gene match: 6. Per germline, CDR1 LNHDA and CDR2 SQIVND (reference sequence). Written as DNA, the CDR3 is TGTGCCAGTACCCTGACTAGCGGGAATTACAATGAGCAGTTCTTC. It yields the protein CASTLTSGNYNEQFF.

This clonotype was picked up a small number of times. J is TRBJ2-1 and V is TRBV27; D is unresolved. The germline gives CDR1 MNHEY, CDR2 SMNVEV (reference sequence). The CDR3 has 16 residues. V was trimmed by 2 bases and J by 0 bases, leaving 11 bases between them. The CDR3 region is CASSLNGQASYNEQFF. CDR3 sequence (DNA): TGTGCCAGCAGTTTAAACGGGCAAGCCTCCTACAATGAGCAGTTCTTC.

The rearrangement joins TRBV7-9 to TRBJ2-7, with 7 bases matching TRBD1. The V segment lost 5 bases and the J segment 6 bases; nucleotides outside the gene matches: 13. This CDR3 has 15 amino acids. CDR1 SEHNR and CDR2 FQNEAQ come from the germline V gene (reference sequence). CDR3 sequence: CASSTTDRSLGEQYF. Here the CDR3 DNA reads TGTGCCAGCAGCACAACGGACAGGAGCCTCGGCGAGCAGTACTTC.

This sequence joins TRBV3-1 and TRBJ1-5, with D possibly TRBD1 on 5 matching bases. CDR1 and CDR2 (germline): LGHDT, YNNKEL (reference sequence). The CDR3 totals 13 residues. The V gene lost 0 bases and the J gene lost 8 bases, with 8 bases spanning the gap. CDR3 loop: CASSQDREEPQHF. CDR3 bases: TGTGCCAGCAGCCAAGACAGGGAGGAGCCCCAGCATTTT.

V gene TRBV7-2 combines with J gene TRBJ1-2; D ambiguous. V lost 1 base to trimming and J lost 8 bases, with 17 bases between them. The length of the CDR3 is 15 residues. Germline V gene sequence: CDR1 SGHTA, CDR2 FQGNSA. The CDR3 nucleotides read TGTGCCAGCAGCTTAGTTGGAGCCGAGGCGGGAGGCTACACCTTC. Its protein is CASSLVGAEAGGYTF.

The J gene is TRBJ2-5, the V gene TRBV4-2; 7 nucleotides line up with TRBD1. The CDR3 is 14 amino acids. J lost 5 bases, V lost 4 bases, and 7 bases had no gene match. Per germline, CDR1 LGHNA and CDR2 YNFKEQ. The CDR3 nucleotides are TGTGCCAGCAGCCGAGGGACAGCCGCGGAGACCCAGTACTTC. Its translation: CASSRGTAAETQYF.

This chain connects TRBV5-1 to TRBJ1-4; perhaps TRBD1 as D (5 bases). This CDR3 is 14 amino acids long. The germline gives CDR1 SGHRS, CDR2 YFSETQ. Trimming took 3 bases from V and 5 from J, leaving 11 bases between them. The CDR3 region is CASSSGTANEKLFF. Here the CDR3 DNA reads TGCGCCAGCAGCTCCGGGACGGCCAATGAAAAACTGTTTTTT. The variable domain in full, completed from reference TRBV5-1 and TRBJ1-4, reads KAGVTQTPRYLIKTRGQQVTLSCSPISGHRSVSWYQQTPGQGLQFLFEYFSETQRNKGNFPGRFSGRQFSNSRSEMNVSTLELGDSALYLCASSSGTANEKLFFGSGTQLSVL.

This chain's CDR3 is CASSLAGRAFDTQYF. CDR3 coding DNA: TGTGCCAGCAGCTTAGCCGGGAGGGCTTTTGATACGCAGTATTTT. This rearrangement joins TRBV7-6 to TRBJ2-3; the match to TRBD2 covers 8 bases. CDR3 length: 15 residues. Unmatched junction bases numbered 5, after V lost 0 bases and J lost 6 bases. The V gene's germline CDR1 is SGHVS and CDR2 FNYEAQ.

This clonotype was detected a few times. The chain links TRBV5-1 to TRBJ2-7; D is perhaps TRBD1 or TRBD2 (5 bases each). Trimming pared 0 bases from V and 2 bases from J, leaving 6 bases between. Germline V gene data show CDR1 as SGHRS and CDR2 as YFSETQ. CDR3 length equals 13 residues. CDR3 DNA sequence: TGCGCCAGCAGCTTGGGGGACGCCTACGAGCAGTACTTC. Its translation: CASSLGDAYEQYF.

The V call is TRBV7-6, the J call TRBJ2-1; TRBD2 aligns across 14 bases. Germline-derived CDR1 and CDR2 are SGHVS and FNYEAQ. Losses at the gene ends were 4 bases for V and 13 bases for J; bases not matched to a gene: 9. This CDR3 has 15 residues. CDR3 region: CASSSGLAGVGDQFF. In nucleotides, the CDR3 is TGTGCCAGCAGCTCGGGACTAGCGGGAGTAGGAGACCAGTTCTTC.

The J gene is TRBJ2-7, the V gene TRBV5-5; 10 bases align to TRBD1. V lost 5 bases and J lost 6; bases outside the gene matches: 14. Germline V gene lookup returns CDR1 SGHKS and CDR2 YYEKEE (reference sequence). The CDR3 contains 16 residues. This CDR3 is CASSMDRGAAASEQYF. CDR3 DNA: TGTGCCAGCAGTATGGACAGGGGGGCGGCGGCCTCCGAGCAGTACTTC.

This clonotype showed up just a few times. This chain uses TRBV9 with TRBJ2-1; 7 nucleotides agree with TRBD2. Losses at the gene ends were 0 bases for V and 5 bases for J; bases not matched to a gene: 8. This CDR3 is built from 16 residues. Germline CDR1 SGDLS, CDR2 YYNGEE. CDR3 protein: CASSVVSGDGNNEQFF. CDR3 in DNA: TGTGCCAGCAGCGTAGTAAGCGGGGACGGGAACAATGAGCAGTTCTTC.

The chain links TRBV12-3 or TRBV12-4 to TRBJ2-3; TRBD1 is a possible D gene (6 bases). Trimming removed 7 bases from V and 2 bases from J, with 16 bases in between. The CDR3 sequence is 15 residues long. Written as DNA, the CDR3 is TGTGCCAGCACCTTAGGGGGATTATTCACAGATACGCAGTATTTT. Translation gives CASTLGGLFTDTQYF.